This entry lists 3 T cell receptor beta chains sequenced from one sample in a study of T-cell memory formation after mild COVID-19. TCRdb reprocessed the 5' RACE reads with MiXCR, giving one entry per CDR3 protein. The sample contains 120,000 to 150,000 distinct CDR3 sequences, about 6% of which appear only once. What was sequenced was PBMCs or a T cell subset sorted from them (not recorded which). The receptors shown here come from an adult woman who had mild COVID-19 (a few samples of this study predate the infection). Cell type and time point are not known.

This clonotype was seen ten or more times. The chain couples TRBV29-1 to TRBJ2-3; the D is unclear. V was shortened by 8 bases and J by 0 bases, with 12 bases between the two germline ends. The length of the CDR3 is 13 residues. Per the germline V gene, CDR1 is SQVTM and CDR2 is ANQGSEA. CDR3 nucleotide sequence: TGCAGCTCCAGCAGATCTAGCACAGATACGCAGTATTTT. Its translation: CSSSRSSTDTQYF.

In this sample, this clonotype turned up a few times. The V gene is TRBV18, the J gene TRBJ1-1; D is uncertain. The CDR3 totals 14 residues. Germline CDR1 and CDR2: KGHSH and LQKENI. V was trimmed by 2 bases and J by 5 bases, leaving 12 bases between them. The CDR3, as DNA: TGTGCCAGCTCACCATCCGGGCGGGAGACTGAAGCTTTCTTT. This gives the protein CASSPSGRETEAFF.

This clonotype was seen repeatedly, ten times or more. The chain employs TRBV20-1 and TRBJ1-6, with TRBD1 matching over 9 bases. The CDR3 is 15 residues long. Losses at the gene ends were 6 bases for V and 7 bases for J; bases not matched to a gene: 10. CDR1 is DFQATT, CDR2 SNEGSKA, per germline (reference sequence). CDR3 DNA: TGCAGTGCGGAGAGGTCGGGACAGGGAAATTCACCCCTCCACTTT. Translation gives CSAERSGQGNSPLHF.